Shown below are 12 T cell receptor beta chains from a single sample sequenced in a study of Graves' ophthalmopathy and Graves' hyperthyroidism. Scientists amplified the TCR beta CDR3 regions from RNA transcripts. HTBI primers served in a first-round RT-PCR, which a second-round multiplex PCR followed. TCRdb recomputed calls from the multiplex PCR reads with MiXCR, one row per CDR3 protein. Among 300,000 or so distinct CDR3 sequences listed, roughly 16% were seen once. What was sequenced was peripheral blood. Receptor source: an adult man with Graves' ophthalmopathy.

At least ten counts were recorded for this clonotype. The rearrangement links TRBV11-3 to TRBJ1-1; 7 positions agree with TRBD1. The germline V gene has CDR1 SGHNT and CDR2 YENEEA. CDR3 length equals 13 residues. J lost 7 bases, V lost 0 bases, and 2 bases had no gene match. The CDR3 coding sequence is TGTGCCAGCAGCTTAGAGCGGGACAGTGAAGCTTTCTTT. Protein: CASSLERDSEAFF.

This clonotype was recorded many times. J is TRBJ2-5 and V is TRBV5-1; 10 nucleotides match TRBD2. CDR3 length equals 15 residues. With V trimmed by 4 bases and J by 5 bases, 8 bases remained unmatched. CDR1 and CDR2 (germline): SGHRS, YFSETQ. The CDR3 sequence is CASSEEGTSVETQYF. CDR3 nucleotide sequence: TGCGCCAGCAGCGAAGAGGGGACTAGCGTTGAGACCCAGTACTTC.

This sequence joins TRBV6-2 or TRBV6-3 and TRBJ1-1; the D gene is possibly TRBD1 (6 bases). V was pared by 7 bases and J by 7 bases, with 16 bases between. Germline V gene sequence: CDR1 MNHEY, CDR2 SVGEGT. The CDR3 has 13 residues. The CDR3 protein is CASNFGQYGEAFF. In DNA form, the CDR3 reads TGTGCCAGCAACTTTGGACAGTACGGTGAAGCTTTCTTT.

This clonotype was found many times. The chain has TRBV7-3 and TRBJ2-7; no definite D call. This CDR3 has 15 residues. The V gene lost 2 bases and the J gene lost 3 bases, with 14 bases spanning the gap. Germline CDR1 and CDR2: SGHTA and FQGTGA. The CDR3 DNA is TGTGCCAGCAGCTTACGGCCGAGTCCGGTCTACGAGCAGTACTTC. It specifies CASSLRPSPVYEQYF. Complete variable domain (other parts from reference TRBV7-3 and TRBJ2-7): GAGVSQTPSNKVTEKGKYVELRCDPISGHTALYWYRQSLGQGPEFLIYFQGTGAADDSGLPNDRFFAVRPEGSVSTLKIQRTERGDSAVYLCASSLRPSPVYEQYFGPGTRLTVT.

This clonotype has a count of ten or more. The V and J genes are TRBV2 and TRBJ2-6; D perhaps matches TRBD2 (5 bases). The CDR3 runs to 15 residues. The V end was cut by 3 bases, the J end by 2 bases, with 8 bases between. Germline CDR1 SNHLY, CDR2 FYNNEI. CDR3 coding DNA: TGTGCCAGCAGTGATGAGAGGGCTGGGGCCAACGTCCTGACTTTC. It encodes CASSDERAGANVLTF.

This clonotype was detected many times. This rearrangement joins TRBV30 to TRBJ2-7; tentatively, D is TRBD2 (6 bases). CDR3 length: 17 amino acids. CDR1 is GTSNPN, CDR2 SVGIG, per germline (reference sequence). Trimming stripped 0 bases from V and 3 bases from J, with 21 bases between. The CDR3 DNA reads TGTGCCTGGAGTGTAGGAACCCCGGGAGAACCCTACTACGAGCAGTACTTC. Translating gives CAWSVGTPGEPYYEQYF.

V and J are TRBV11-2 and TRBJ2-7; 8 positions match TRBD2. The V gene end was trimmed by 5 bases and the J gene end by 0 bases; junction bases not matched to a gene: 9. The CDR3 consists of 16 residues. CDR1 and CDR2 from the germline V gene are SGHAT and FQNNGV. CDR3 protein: CASSQAGTRASYEQYF. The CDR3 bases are TGTGCCAGCAGCCAAGCCGGGACTAGGGCCTCCTACGAGCAGTACTTC.

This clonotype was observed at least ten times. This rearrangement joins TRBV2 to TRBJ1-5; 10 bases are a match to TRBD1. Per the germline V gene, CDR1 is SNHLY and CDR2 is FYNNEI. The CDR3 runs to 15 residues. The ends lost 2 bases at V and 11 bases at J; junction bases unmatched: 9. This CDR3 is CASSERLRQGAAQHF. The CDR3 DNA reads TGTGCCAGCAGTGAACGACTTAGACAGGGGGCGGCCCAGCATTTT.

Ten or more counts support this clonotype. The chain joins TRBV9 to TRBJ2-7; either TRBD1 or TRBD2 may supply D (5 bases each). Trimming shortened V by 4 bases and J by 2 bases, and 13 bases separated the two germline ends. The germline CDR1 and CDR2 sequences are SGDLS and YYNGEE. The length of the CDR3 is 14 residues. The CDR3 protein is CASSPRDGPYEQYF. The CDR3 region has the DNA TGTGCCAGCAGCCCCCGGGACGGACCCTACGAGCAGTACTTC.

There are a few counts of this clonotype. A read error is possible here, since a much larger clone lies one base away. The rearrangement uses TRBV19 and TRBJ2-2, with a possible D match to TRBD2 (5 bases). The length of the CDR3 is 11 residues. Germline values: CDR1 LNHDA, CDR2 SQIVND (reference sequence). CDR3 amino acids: CASSIPGEPFF. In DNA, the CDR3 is TGTGCCAGTAGTATACCCGGGGAGCCGTTTTTT.

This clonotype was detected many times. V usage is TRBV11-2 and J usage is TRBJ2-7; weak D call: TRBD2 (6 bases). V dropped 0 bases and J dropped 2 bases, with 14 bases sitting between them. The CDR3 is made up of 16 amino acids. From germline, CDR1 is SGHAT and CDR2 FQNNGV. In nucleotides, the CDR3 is TGTGCCAGCAGCTTAGAGTCCGGAGGGGCTCCCTACGAGCAGTACTTC. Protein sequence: CASSLESGGAPYEQYF.

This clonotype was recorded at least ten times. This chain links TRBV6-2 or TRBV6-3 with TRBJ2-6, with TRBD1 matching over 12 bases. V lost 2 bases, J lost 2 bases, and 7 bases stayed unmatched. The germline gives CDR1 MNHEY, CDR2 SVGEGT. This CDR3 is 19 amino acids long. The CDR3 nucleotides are TGTGCCAGCAGTTACCTAACCGGGACAGGGGGCCCTGGGGCCAACGTCCTGACTTTC. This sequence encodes CASSYLTGTGGPGANVLTF.